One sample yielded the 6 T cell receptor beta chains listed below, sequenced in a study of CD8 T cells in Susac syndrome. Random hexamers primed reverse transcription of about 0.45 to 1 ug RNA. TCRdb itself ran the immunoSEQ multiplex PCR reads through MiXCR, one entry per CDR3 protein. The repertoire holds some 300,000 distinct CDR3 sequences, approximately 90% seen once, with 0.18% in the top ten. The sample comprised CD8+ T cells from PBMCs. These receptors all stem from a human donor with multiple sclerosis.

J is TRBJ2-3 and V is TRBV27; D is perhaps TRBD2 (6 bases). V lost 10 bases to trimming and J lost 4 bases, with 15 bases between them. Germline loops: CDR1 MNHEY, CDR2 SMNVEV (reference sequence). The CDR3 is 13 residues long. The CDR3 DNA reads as TGTGCCACCACGGCGGGGTACGCAGATACGCAGTATTTT. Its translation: CATTAGYADTQYF.

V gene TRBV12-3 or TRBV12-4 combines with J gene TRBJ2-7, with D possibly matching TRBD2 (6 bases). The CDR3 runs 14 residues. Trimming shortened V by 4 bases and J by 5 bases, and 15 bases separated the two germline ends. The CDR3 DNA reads TGTGCCAGCAGTTCCCCGGGACTTACTGACGAGCAGTACTTC. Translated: CASSSPGLTDEQYF.

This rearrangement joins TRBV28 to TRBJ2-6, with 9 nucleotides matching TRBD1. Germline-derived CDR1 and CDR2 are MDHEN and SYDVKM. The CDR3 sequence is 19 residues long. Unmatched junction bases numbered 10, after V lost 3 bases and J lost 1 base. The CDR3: CASSFFSGQGRSGANVLTF. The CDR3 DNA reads TGTGCCAGCAGTTTCTTTTCGGGACAGGGTCGGTCTGGGGCCAACGTCCTGACTTTC.

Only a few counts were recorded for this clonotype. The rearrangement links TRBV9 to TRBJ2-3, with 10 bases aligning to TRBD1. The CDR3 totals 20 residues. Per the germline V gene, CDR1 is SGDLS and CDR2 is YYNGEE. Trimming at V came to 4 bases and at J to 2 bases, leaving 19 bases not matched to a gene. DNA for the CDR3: TGTGCCAGCAGCACCTTTGACAGGGGGCGCGGGGGGCAAGACACAGATACGCAGTATTTT. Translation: CASSTFDRGRGGQDTDTQYF.

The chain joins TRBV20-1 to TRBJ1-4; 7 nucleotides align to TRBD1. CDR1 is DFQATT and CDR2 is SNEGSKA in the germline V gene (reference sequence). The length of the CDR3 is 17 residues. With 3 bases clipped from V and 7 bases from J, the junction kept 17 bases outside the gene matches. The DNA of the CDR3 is TGCAGTGCTAGTATCCTGTTGTGGGACAGCGGAACTGAAAAACTGTTTTTT. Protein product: CSASILLWDSGTEKLFF.

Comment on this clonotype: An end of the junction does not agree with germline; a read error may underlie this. The CDR3 sequence is CASSPRTGPNTGELFF. The DNA of the CDR3 is TGTGCTAGCAGCCCCCGGACAGGGCCGAACACCGGGGAGCTGTTTTTT. The chain carries TRBV7-7 and TRBJ2-2; TRBD1 matches 8 bases. The CDR3 has 16 residues. Germline assignment: CDR1 SSHAT and CDR2 FNYEAQ (reference sequence). Drawing the rest from reference TRBV7-7 and TRBJ2-2, the complete variable domain is GAGVSQSPRYKVTKRGQDVTLRCDPISSHATLYWYQQALGQGPEFLTYFNYEAQPDKSGLPSDRFSAERPEGSISTLTIQRTEQRDSAMYRCASSPRTGPNTGELFFGEGSRLTVL.